The 9 T cell receptor beta chains below come from one sample, sequenced in a study of blood T cell repertoires in COVID-19. Sequencing was performed with immunoSEQ multiplex PCR; in TCRdb, only in-frame clones are kept and a portion is missing. The sample holds more than 75,000 clones, around nine tenths seen once. The source material was peripheral blood. These receptors were taken from an elderly woman with active COVID-19.

V and J are TRBV5-6 and TRBJ2-3; weak D call: TRBD1 (6 bases). CDR1 is SGHDT, CDR2 YYEEEE, per germline. The CDR3 has 15 residues. Trimming pared 1 base from V and 2 bases from J, leaving 11 bases between. The CDR3 reads CASSLRQDVTDTQYF. CDR3 nucleotides: TGTGCCAGCAGCTTGAGACAGGATGTCACAGATACGCAGTATTTT.

V usage is TRBV18 and J usage is TRBJ2-4; 7 nucleotides match TRBD1. Germline CDR1 and CDR2: KGHSH and LQKENI. V shed 2 bases, J shed 4 bases, and the junction held 8 bases outside the gene matches. The length of the CDR3 is 16 residues. The DNA for the CDR3 is TGTGCCAGCTCACCAACCACGGGACAGATAAAAAACATTCAGTACTTC. Translating it yields CASSPTTGQIKNIQYF.

V usage is TRBV7-2 and J usage is TRBJ2-5; 15 bases agree with TRBD2. Germline CDR1 SGHTA, CDR2 FQGNSA. The V and J ends lost 0 bases and 7 bases, in that order; junction bases with no gene match: 3. This CDR3 has 16 residues. CDR3 in DNA: TGTGCCAGCAGCTTAGCAGGACTAGCGGGAGGGGTGACCCAGTACTTC. It translates to CASSLAGLAGGVTQYF.

The chain links TRBV25-1 to TRBJ2-7; TRBD2 aligns across 10 bases. CDR1 and CDR2 (germline): MGHDK, SYGVNS. This CDR3 region has 17 residues. V lost 4 bases to trimming and J lost 2 bases; unmatched junction nucleotides: 11. The CDR3 nucleotides read TGTGCCAGCAGTGCCTCAGCCGGGACTAGCGTAGCCTACGAGCAGTACTTC. It yields the protein CASSASAGTSVAYEQYF.

V usage is TRBV7-2 and J usage is TRBJ1-3; possibly TRBD1 for D (5 bases). CDR1 SGHTA and CDR2 FQGNSA come from the germline V gene. The CDR3 totals 16 residues. Trimming cost V 1 base and J 0 bases, with 10 bases left between them. The DNA of the CDR3 is TGTGCCAGCAGCTTAGTGGCGGGGGGCTCTGGAAACACCATATATTTT. Residues: CASSLVAGGSGNTIYF.

The genes are TRBV2 and TRBJ2-7; D is possibly TRBD2 (7 bases). V lost 8 bases and J lost 3, with 14 bases in between. The length of the CDR3 is 13 residues. CDR1 and CDR2 from the germline V gene are SNHLY and FYNNEI. CDR3 in DNA: TGTGCCAGCTCGGCGGGGGCCCTCTACGAGCAGTACTTC. Amino acids: CASSAGALYEQYF.

V gene TRBV6-5 combines with J gene TRBJ2-7; 9 nucleotides match TRBD2. V lost 11 bases to trimming and J lost 5 bases; unmatched junction nucleotides: 7. Germline V gives CDR1 MNHEY, CDR2 SVGAGI. This CDR3 has 12 residues. The DNA for the CDR3 is TGTGCCTCACGGACTAGCGACGACGAGCAGTACTTC. It specifies CASRTSDDEQYF.

The chain joins TRBV28 to TRBJ1-4, with D perhaps matching TRBD1 (5 bases). This CDR3 is built from 14 residues. Germline lookup yields CDR1 MDHEN and CDR2 SYDVKM. Trimming took off 5 bases at V and 0 bases at J, with 7 bases between the two ends. The CDR3 DNA is TGTGCCAGCAGTCGACAGACAACTAATGAAAAACTGTTTTTT. Its protein is CASSRQTTNEKLFF.

In its sample, this clone was seen once. This same CDR3 is encoded by further DNA sequences in the sample. This chain connects TRBV28 to TRBJ2-1; D perhaps matches TRBD2 (5 bases). The CDR3 is 16 residues long. V was cut by 4 bases and J by 7 bases, with 20 bases left in between. Germline V gene lookup returns CDR1 MDHEN and CDR2 SYDVKM. CDR3 nucleotides: TGTGCCAGCAGTTCTCGGAGGTCCCGGAGAGGGAATGAGCAGTTCTTC. As protein: CASSSRRSRRGNEQFF.